Below, 2 T cell receptor beta chains from the same sample are listed, as sequenced in a study of cytomegalovirus exposure and HLA in healthy donors. Amplification used 60 Vbeta primers and 13 Jbeta primers. Repertoires were generated with immunoSEQ multiplex PCR, while TCRdb's copy carries only in-frame clones and drops some. The data hold 210,000 or so clones, with about 79% observed a single time. Sequenced input: PBMCs. The receptors here all came from a young man in good health and CMV-seronegative.

The chain recombines TRBV18 with TRBJ1-5; D ambiguous. CDR3 length equals 15 residues. With 2 bases removed from V and 1 base from J, the gap between germline ends came to 9 bases. Germline V CDR1 and CDR2: KGHSH, LQKENI. The CDR3 here is CASSPTAGSNQPQHF. CDR3 coding DNA: TGTGCCAGCTCACCAACAGCCGGAAGCAATCAGCCCCAGCATTTT.

This rearrangement joins TRBV9 to TRBJ1-2; 8 nucleotides match TRBD1. The CDR3 has 14 amino acids. Germline CDR1 and CDR2: SGDLS and YYNGEE. With 0 bases clipped from V and 6 bases from J, the junction kept 4 bases outside the gene matches. The chain's CDR3 is CASSVGNRGDGYTF. In DNA form, the CDR3 reads TGTGCCAGCAGCGTAGGTAACAGGGGGGATGGCTACACCTTC. The whole variable domain, filled in from reference TRBV9 and TRBJ1-2, reads DSGVTQTPKHLITATGQRVTLRCSPRSGDLSVYWYQQSLDQGLQFLIQYYNGEERAKGNILERFSAQQFPDLHSELNLSSLELGDSALYFCASSVGNRGDGYTFGSGTRLTVV.